This T cell receptor (beta chain) was found in a study of blood T cell repertoires in COVID-19. TCRdb's table, derived via immunoSEQ multiplex PCR, lists solely in-frame clones and lacks some. The sample records under 300,000 clones, approximately 90% being singletons. Those who participated ranged in age from roughly 18 to 90 years and resided in some 24 US areas. This CDR3 is 15 amino acids long. The germline V gene encodes CDR1 LNHDA and CDR2 SQIVND (reference sequence). With V trimmed by 4 bases and J by 4 bases, 7 bases remained unmatched. Sequenced input: PBMCs or T cells enriched from blood (not recorded which). The receptor was derived from a woman in her late teens or twenties who had recovered from COVID-19. The chain couples TRBV19 to TRBJ1-2; 9 bases agree with TRBD1. CDR3 nucleotides: TGTGCCAGTAGTACTGGGACAGGGCGGACCTATGGCTACACCTTC. Its translation is CASSTGTGRTYGYTF.